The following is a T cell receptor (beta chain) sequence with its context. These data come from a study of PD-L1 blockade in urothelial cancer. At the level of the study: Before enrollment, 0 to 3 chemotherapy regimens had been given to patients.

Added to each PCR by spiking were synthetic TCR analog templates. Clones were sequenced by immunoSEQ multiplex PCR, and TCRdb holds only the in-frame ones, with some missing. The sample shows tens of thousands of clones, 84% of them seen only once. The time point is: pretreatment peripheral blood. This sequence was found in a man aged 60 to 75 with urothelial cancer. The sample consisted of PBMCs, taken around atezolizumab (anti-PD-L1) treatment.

CDR3 sequence reads: CARSGQGPYEQYF. The CDR3 coding sequence is TGTGCCAGATCGGGACAGGGGCCTTACGAGCAGTACTTC. V gene TRBV2 combines with J gene TRBJ2-7, with 10 bases lining up with TRBD1. Germline V gene lookup returns CDR1 SNHLY and CDR2 FYNNEI. The CDR3 extends over 13 amino acids. Losses at the gene ends were 9 bases for V and 4 bases for J; bases not matched to a gene: 6.